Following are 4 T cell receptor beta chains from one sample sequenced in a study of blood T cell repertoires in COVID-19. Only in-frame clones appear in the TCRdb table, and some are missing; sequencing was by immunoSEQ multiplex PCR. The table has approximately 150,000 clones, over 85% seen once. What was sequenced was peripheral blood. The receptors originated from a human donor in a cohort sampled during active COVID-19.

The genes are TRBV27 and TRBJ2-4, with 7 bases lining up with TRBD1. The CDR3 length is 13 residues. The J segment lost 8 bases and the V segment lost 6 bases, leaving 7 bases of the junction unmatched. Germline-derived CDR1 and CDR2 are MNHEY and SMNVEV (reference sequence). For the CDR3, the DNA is TGTGCCAGCAGACGGACAGGATCGGACATTCAGTACTTC. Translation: CASRRTGSDIQYF.

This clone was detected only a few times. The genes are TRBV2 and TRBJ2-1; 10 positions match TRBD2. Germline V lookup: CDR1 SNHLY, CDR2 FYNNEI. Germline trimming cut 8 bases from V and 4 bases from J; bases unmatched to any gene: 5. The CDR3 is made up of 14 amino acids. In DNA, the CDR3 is TGTGCCAGCCAAAGCGGGGGGGCTTACAATGAGCAGTTCTTC. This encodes CASQSGGAYNEQFF. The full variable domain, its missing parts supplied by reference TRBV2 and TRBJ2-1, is EPEVTQTPSHQVTQMGQEVILRCVPISNHLYFYWYRQILGQKVEFLVSFYNNEISEKSEIFDDQFSVERPDGSNFTLKIRSTKLEDSAMYFCASQSGGAYNEQFFGPGTRLTVL.

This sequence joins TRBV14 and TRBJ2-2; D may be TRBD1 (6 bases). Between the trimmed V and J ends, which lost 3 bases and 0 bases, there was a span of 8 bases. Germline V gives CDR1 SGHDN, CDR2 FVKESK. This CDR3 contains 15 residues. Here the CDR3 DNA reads TGTGCCAGCAGCCAGGACAGTCCGAACACCGGGGAGCTGTTTTTT. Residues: CASSQDSPNTGELFF. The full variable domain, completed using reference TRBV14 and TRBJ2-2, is EAGVTQFPSHSVIEKGQTVTLRCDPISGHDNLYWYRRVMGKEIKFLLHFVKESKQDESGMPNNRFLAERTGGTYSTLKVQPAELEDSGVYFCASSQDSPNTGELFFGEGSRLTVL.

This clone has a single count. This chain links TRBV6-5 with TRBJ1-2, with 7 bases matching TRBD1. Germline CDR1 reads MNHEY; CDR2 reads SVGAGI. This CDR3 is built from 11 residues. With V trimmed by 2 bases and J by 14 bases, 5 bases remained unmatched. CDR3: CASSYEGARTF. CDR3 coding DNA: TGTGCCAGCAGTTACGAGGGGGCGAGGACCTTC.